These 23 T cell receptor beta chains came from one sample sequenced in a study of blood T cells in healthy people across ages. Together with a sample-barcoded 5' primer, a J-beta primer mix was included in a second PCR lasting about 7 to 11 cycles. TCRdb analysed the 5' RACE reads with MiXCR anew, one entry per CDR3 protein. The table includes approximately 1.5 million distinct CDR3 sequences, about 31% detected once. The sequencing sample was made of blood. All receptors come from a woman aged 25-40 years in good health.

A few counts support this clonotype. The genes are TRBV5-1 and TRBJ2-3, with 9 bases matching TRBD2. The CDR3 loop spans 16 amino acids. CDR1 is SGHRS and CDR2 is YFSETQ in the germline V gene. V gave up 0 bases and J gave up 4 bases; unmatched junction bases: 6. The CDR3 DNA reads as TGCGCCAGCAGCTTGGTAAGCGGGAGGTCCGCAGATACGCAGTATTTT. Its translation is CASSLVSGRSADTQYF.

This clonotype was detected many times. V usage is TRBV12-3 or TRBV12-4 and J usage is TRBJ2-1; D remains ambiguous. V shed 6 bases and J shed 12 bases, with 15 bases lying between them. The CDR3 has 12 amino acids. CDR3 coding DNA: TGTGCCAGCAGAAGCGACCCGCTGAGGCAGTTCTTC. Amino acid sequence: CASRSDPLRQFF.

This CDR3 reads CASSQGVNNEQFF. The DNA for the CDR3 is TGTGCCAGCAGCCAAGGGGTAAACAATGAGCAGTTCTTC. The V call is TRBV3-1, the J call TRBJ2-1; no firm D call. The CDR3 extends over 13 amino acids. Trimming stripped 1 base from V and 5 bases from J, with 6 bases between. Germline CDR1 LGHDT, CDR2 YNNKEL (reference sequence).

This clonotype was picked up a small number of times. The CDR3 protein is CASSQERTGGGNTIYF. CDR3 bases: TGTGCCAGCAGCCAAGAACGTACAGGGGGAGGAAACACCATATATTTT. V usage is TRBV3-1 and J usage is TRBJ1-3; TRBD1 matches at 8 bases. Germline-derived CDR1 and CDR2 are LGHDT and YNNKEL (reference sequence). The CDR3 has 16 amino acids. V lost 0 bases and J lost 4; bases outside the gene matches: 5.

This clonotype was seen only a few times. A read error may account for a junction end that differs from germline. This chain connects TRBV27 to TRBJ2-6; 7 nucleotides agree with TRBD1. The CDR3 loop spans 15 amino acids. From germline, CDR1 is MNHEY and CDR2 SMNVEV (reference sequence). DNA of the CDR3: TGTGCCAGCAATTTAAGGGGGCCTGGGGCCAACGTCCTGACTTTC. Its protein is CASNLRGPGANVLTF.

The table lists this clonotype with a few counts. The CDR3 loop reads CAISAPGTGNEQFF. CDR3 nucleotides: TGTGCCATCAGTGCCCCCGGGACAGGGAATGAGCAGTTCTTC. This chain uses TRBV10-3 with TRBJ2-1; 9 nucleotides align to TRBD1. Germline loops: CDR1 ENHRY, CDR2 SYGVKD. CDR3 length: 14 residues. V shed 4 bases, J shed 7 bases, and the junction held 5 bases outside the gene matches.

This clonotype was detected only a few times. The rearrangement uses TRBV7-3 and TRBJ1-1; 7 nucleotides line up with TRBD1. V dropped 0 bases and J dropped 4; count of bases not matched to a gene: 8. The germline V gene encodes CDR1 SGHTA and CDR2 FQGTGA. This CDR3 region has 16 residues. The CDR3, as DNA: TGTGCCAGCAGCTTAACCCCCTCGACAGGGCTCACTGAAGCTTTCTTT. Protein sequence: CASSLTPSTGLTEAFF.

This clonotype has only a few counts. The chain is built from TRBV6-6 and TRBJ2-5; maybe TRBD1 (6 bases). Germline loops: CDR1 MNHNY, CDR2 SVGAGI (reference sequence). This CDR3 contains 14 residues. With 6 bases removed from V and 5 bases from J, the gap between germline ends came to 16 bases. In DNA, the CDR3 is TGTGCCAGCAGCGCCCTGGGGGCCCGGGAGACCCAGTACTTC. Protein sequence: CASSALGARETQYF.

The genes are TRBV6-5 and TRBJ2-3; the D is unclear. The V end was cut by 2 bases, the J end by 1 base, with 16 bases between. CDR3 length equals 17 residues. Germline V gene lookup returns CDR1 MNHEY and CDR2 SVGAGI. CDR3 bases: TGTGCCAGCAGTTACGGTTTGACAAGTTGGGGCACAGATACGCAGTATTTT. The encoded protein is CASSYGLTSWGTDTQYF.

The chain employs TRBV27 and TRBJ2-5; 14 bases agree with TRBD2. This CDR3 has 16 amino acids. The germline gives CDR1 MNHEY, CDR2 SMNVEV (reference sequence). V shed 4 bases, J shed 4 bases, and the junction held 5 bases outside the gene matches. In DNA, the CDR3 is TGTGCCAGCAGTTACCGACTAGCGGGGGGGCCAGAGACCCAGTACTTC. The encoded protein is CASSYRLAGGPETQYF.

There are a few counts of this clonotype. As DNA, the CDR3 is TGCAGTGCTAGGACTATATCCAACTACTACGAGCAGTACTTC. Amino acids: CSARTISNYYEQYF. The J gene is TRBJ2-7, the V gene TRBV20-1; TRBD2 might be the D (5 bases). Trimming removed 3 bases from V and 3 bases from J, with 15 bases in between. Germline lookup yields CDR1 DFQATT and CDR2 SNEGSKA (reference sequence). There are 14 residues in the CDR3.

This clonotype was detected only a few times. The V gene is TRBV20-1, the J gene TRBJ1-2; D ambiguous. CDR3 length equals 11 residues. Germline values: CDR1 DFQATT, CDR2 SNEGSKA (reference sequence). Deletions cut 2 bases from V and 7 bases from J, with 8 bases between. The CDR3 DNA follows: TGCAGTGCTAGACCGATAGGTGGCTACACCTTC. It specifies CSARPIGGYTF.

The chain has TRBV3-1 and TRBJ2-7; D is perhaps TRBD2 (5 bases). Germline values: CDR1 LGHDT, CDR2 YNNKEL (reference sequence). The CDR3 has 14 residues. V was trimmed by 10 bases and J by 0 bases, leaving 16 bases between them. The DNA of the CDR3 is TGTGCCACCAAGGAGGAGTGGAGCTCCTACGAGCAGTACTTC. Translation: CATKEEWSSYEQYF.

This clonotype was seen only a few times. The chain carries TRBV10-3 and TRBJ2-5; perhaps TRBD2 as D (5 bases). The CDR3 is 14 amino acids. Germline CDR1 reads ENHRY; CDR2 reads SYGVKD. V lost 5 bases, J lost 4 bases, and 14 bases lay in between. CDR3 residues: CAISPSKGAETQYF. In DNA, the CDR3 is TGTGCCATCAGTCCTTCTAAGGGAGCAGAGACCCAGTACTTC.

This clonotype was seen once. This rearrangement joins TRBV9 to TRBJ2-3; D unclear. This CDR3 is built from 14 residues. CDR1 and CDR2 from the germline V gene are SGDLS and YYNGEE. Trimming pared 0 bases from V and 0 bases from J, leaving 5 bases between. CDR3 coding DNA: TGTGCCAGCAGCGTAGAGGAGAGCACAGATACGCAGTATTTT. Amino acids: CASSVEESTDTQYF.

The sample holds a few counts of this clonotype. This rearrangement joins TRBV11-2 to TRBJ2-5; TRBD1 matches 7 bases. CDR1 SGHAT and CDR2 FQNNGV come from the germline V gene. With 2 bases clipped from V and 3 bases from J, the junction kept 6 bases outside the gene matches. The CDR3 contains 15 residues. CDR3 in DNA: TGTGCCAGCAGCTTATTCCGGGACAGAAAAGAGACCCAGTACTTC. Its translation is CASSLFRDRKETQYF.

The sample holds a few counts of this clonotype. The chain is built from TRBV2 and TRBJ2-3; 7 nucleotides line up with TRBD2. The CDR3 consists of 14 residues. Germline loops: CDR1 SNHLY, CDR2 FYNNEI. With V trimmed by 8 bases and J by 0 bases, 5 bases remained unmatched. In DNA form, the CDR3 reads TGTGCCAGCGAGACAGCGGGGAGCACAGATACGCAGTATTTT. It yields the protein CASETAGSTDTQYF.

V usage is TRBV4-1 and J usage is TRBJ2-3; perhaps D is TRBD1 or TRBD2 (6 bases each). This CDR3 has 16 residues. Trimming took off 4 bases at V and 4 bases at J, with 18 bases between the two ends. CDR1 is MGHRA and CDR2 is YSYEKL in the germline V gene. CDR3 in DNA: TGCGCCAGCAGCCCCCGGGGGCAGGGGTCGTCAGATACGCAGTATTTT. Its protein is CASSPRGQGSSDTQYF.

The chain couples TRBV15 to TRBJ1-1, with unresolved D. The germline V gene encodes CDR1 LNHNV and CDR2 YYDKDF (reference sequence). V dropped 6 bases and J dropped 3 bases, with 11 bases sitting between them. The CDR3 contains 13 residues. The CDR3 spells CATRLGSDTEAFF. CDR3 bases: TGTGCCACCAGGTTGGGTTCGGACACTGAAGCTTTCTTT.

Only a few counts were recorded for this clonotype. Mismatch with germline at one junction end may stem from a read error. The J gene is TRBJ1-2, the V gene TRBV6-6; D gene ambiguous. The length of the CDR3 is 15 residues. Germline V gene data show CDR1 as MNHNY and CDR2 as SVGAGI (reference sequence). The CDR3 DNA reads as TGTGCCAACAGTTCCCGCAGCCTGCCAGACTATGGCTACACCTTC. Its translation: CANSSRSLPDYGYTF.

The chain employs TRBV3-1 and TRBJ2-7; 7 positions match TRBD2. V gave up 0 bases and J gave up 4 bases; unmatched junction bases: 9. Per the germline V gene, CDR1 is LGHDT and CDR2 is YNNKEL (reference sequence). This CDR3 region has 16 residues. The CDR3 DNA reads TGTGCCAGCAGCCAAGATTCGATAGCGGGCGTTTACGAGCAGTACTTC. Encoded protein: CASSQDSIAGVYEQYF.

DNA of the CDR3: TGTGCCAGCAGCTTAGATGGTAGCTGGGGCTACACCTTC. Protein sequence: CASSLDGSWGYTF. The chain is built from TRBV7-9 and TRBJ1-2; D not resolved. There are 13 residues in the CDR3. Germline CDR1 is SEHNR and CDR2 is FQNEAQ (reference sequence). The V end lost 1 base, the J end lost 8 bases, and 11 bases lay between the germline ends.

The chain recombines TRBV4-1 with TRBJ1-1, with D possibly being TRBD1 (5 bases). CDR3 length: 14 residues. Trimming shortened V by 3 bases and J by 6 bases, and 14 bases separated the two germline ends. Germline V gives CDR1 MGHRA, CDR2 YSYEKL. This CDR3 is CASSHNTGYPEAFF. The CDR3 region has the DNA TGCGCCAGCAGCCATAACACAGGATACCCTGAAGCTTTCTTT.